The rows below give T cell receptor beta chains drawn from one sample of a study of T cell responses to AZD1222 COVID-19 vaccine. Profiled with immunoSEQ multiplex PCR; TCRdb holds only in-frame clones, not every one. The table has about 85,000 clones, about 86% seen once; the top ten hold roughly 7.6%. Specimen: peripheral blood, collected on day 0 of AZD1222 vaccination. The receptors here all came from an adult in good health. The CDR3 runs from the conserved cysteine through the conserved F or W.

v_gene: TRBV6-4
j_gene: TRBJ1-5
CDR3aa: CASSVRGGNQPQHF

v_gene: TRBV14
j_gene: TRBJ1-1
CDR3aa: CASSPRAGTPMNTEAFF

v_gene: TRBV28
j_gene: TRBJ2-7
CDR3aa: CASSTTYEQYF

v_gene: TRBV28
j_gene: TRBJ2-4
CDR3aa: CASRSPTGAKNIQYF

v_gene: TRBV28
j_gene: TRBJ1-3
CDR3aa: CASTATGGQTGNTIYF

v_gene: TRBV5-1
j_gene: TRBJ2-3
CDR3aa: CASSRTSGGWTSTDTQYF

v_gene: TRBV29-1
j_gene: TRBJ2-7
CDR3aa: CSASSGGAVYEQYF

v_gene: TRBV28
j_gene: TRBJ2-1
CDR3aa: CASSGSAGAYNEQFF

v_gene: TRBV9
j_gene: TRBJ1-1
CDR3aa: CASSVIQMGTEAFF

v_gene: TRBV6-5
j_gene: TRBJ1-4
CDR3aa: CASSSLGGSEKLFF

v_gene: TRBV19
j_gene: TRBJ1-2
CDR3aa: CASSIGTHTNYGYTF

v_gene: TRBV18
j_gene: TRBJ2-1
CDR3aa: CASSPPVGTGPYNEQFF

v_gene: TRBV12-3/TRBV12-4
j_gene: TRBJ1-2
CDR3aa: CASTAKNYGYTF

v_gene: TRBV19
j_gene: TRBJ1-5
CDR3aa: CASSVKIGNQPQHF

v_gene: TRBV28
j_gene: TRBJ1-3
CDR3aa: CASSSGTVGNTIYF

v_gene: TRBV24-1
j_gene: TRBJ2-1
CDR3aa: CATRWDNEQFF

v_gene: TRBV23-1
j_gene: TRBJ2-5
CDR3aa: CASSPPPGEETQYF

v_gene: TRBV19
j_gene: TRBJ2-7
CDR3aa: CASSIEGQGNYEQYF

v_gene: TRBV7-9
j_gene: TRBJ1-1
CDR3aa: CASSLTLAGENTEAFF

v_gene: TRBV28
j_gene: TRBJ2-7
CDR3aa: CASSLAQTSQYF

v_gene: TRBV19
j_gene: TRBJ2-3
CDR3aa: CASSIGRSTDTQYF

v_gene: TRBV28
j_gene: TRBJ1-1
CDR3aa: CASSHPGEAFF

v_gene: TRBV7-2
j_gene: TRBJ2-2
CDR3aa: CASSLGLAGGRGTGELFF

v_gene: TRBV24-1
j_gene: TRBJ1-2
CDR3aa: CATSETGGDYGYTF

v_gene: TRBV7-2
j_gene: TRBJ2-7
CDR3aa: CASSLDYGNSYEQYF

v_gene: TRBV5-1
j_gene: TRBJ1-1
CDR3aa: CASSLWQGPTNTEAFF

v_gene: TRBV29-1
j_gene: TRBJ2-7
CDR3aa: CSVRGLGQGYNEQYF

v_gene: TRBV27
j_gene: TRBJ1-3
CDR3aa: CASSSQGSGNTIYF

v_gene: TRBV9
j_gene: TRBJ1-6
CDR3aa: CASSVSSNTGTNNSPLHF

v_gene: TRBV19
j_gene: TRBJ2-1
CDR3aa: CASSIATSGSSYNEQFF

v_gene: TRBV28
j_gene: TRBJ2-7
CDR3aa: CASPGGAPTYEQYF

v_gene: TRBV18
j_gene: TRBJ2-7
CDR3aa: CASSSRVGGPSYEQYF

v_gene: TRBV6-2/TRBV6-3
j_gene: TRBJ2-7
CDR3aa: CASSYPQRSYEQYF

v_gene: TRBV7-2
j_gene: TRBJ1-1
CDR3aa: CASSLGKGGTEAFF

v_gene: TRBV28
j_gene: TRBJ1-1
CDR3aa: CASSSPGQNTEAFF

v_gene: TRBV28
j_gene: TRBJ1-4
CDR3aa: CASRNRGQKREKLFF

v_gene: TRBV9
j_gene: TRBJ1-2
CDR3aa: CASSDGTYGYTF

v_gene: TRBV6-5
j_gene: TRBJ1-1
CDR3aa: CASSKGHLNTEAFF

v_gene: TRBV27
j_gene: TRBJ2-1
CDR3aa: CASSPTAWEGYNEQFF

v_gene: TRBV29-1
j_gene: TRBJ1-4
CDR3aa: CSVAFTAGGAFTNEKLFF

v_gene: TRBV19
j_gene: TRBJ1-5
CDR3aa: CASSLRQGTVNQPQHF

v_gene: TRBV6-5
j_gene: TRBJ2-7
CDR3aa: CASSWAYEQYF

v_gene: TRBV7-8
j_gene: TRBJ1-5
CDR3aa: CASSLTGGNQPQHF

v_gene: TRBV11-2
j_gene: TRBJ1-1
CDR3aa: CASSLTDVYTEAFF

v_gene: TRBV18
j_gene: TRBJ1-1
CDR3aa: CASSLSDRVTNTEAFF

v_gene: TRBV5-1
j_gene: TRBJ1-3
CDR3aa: CASSLKGDGNTIYF